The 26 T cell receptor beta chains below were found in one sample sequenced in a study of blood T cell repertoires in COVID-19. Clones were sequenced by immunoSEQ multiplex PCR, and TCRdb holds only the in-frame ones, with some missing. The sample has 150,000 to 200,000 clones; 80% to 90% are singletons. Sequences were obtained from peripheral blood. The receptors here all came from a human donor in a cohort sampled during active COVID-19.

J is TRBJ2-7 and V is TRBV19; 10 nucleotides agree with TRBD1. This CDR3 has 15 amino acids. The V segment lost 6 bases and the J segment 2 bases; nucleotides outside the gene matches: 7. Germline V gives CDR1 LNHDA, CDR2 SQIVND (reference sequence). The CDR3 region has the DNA TGTGCCAGTAGCCGATCCGGGACAGGGGCCTACGAGCAGTACTTC. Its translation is CASSRSGTGAYEQYF.

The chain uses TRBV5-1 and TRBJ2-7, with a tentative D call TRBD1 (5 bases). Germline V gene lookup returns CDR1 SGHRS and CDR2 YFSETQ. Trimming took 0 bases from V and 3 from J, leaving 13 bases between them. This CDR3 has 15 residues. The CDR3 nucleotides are TGCGCCAGCAGCTTGGAGGTAGGGGTGGGCTACGAGCAGTACTTC. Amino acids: CASSLEVGVGYEQYF.

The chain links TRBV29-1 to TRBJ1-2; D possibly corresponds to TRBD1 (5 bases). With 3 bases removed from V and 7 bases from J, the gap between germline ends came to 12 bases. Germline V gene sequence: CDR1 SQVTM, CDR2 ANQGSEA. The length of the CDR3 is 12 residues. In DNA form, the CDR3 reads TGCAGCGTTGAGGGCAGGGCTCCTGGCTACACCTTC. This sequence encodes CSVEGRAPGYTF.

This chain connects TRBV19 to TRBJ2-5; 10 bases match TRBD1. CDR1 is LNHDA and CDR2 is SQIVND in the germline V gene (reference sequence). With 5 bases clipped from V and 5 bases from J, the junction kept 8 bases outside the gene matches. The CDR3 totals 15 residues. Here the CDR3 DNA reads TGTGCCAGTAGTTCCCCGGGACAGGGGTTGGAGACCCAGTACTTC. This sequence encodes CASSSPGQGLETQYF.

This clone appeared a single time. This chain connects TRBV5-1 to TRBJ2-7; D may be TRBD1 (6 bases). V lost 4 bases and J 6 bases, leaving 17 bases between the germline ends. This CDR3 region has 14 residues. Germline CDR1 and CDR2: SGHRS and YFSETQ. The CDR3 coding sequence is TGCGCCAGCAGCCTCACAGGGATGGGGGCCGAGCAGTACTTC. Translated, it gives CASSLTGMGAEQYF.

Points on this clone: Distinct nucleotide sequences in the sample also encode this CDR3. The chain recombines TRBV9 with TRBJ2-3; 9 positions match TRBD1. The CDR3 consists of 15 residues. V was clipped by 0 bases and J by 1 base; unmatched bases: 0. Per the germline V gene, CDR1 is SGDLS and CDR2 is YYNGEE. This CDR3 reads CASSVGTGGTDTQYF. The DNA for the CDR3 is TGTGCCAGCAGCGTAGGGACAGGGGGCACAGATACGCAGTATTTT.

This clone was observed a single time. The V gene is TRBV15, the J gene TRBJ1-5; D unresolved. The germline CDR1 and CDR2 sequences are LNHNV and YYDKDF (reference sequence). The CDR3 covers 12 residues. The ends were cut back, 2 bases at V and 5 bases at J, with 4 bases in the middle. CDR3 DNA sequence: TGTGCCACCAGCAGAACAGATCAGCCCCAGCATTTT. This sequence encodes CATSRTDQPQHF.

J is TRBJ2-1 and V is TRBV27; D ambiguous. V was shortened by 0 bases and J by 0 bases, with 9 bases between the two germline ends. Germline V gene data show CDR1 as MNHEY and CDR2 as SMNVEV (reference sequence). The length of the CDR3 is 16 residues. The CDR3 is CASSLSRTGSYNEQFF. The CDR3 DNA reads TGTGCCAGCAGTTTATCCCGCACCGGCTCCTACAATGAGCAGTTCTTC.

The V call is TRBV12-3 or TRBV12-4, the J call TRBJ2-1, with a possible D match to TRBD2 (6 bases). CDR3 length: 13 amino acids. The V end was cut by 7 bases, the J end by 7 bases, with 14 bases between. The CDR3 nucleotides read TGTGCCAGCACCACGGGGGTTACAAATGAGCAGTTCTTC. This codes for CASTTGVTNEQFF.

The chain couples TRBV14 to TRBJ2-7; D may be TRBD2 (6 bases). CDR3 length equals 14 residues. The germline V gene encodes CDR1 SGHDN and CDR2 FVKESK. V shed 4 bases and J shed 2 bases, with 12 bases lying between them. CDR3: CASSRGTDTYEQYF. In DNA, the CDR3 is TGTGCCAGCAGCCGCGGGACGGATACCTACGAGCAGTACTTC. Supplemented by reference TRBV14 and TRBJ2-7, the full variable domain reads EAGVTQFPSHSVIEKGQTVTLRCDPISGHDNLYWYRRVMGKEIKFLLHFVKESKQDESGMPNNRFLAERTGGTYSTLKVQPAELEDSGVYFCASSRGTDTYEQYFGPGTRLTVT.

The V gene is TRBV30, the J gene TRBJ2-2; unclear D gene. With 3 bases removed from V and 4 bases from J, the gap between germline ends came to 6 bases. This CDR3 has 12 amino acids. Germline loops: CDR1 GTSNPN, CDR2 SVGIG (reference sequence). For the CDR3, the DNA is TGTGCCTGGAGCACTGCCACCGGGGAGCTGTTTTTT. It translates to CAWSTATGELFF.

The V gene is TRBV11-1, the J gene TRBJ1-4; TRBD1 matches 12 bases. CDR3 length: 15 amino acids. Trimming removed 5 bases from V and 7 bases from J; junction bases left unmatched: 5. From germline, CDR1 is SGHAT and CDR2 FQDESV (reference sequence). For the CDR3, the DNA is TGTGCCAGCAGCGTGGGACAGGGGGCGCTTGAAAAACTGTTTTTT. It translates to CASSVGQGALEKLFF.

The CDR3 coding sequence is TGTGCCAGCAGCCCCACAGTGCTGAACACTGAAGCTTTCTTT. Translated: CASSPTVLNTEAFF. The chain joins TRBV7-3 to TRBJ1-1; D gene unclear. This CDR3 spans 14 amino acids. V lost 5 bases to trimming and J lost 0 bases, with 10 bases between them. CDR1 is SGHTA, CDR2 FQGTGA, per germline.

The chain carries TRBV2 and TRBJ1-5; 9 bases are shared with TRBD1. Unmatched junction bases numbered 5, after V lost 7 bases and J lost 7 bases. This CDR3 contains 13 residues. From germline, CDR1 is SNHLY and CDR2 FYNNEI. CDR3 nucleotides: TGTGCCAGCAAGCCGACAGGGGGGCAGCCCCAGCATTTT. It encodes CASKPTGGQPQHF. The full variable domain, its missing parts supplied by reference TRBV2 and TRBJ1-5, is EPEVTQTPSHQVTQMGQEVILRCVPISNHLYFYWYRQILGQKVEFLVSFYNNEISEKSEIFDDQFSVERPDGSNFTLKIRSTKLEDSAMYFCASKPTGGQPQHFGDGTRLSIL.

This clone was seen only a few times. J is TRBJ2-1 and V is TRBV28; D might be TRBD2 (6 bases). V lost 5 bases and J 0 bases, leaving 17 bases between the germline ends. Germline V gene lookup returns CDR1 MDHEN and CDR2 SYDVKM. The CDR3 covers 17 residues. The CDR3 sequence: CASSPGPGLRSYNEQFF. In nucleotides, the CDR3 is TGTGCCAGCAGTCCCGGGCCGGGACTCCGCTCCTACAATGAGCAGTTCTTC.

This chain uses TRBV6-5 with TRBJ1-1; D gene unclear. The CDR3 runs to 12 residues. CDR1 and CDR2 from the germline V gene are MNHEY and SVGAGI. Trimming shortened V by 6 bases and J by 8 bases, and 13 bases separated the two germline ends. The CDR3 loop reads CASSLRAGEAFF. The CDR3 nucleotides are TGTGCCAGCAGCCTACGGGCGGGCGAAGCTTTCTTT.

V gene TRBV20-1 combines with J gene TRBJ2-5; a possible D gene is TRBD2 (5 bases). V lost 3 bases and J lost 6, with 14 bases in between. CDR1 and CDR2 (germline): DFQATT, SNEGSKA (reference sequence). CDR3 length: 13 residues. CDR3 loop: CSASRGVTKTQYF. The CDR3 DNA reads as TGCAGTGCTAGTCGGGGAGTTACAAAGACCCAGTACTTC.

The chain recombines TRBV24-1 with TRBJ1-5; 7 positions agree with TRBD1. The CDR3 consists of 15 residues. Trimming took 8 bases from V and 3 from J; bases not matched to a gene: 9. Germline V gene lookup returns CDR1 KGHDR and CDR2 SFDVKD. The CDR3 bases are TGTGCCACCATCCACCAAGGGGGCCCCAATCAGCCCCAGCATTTT. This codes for CATIHQGGPNQPQHF.

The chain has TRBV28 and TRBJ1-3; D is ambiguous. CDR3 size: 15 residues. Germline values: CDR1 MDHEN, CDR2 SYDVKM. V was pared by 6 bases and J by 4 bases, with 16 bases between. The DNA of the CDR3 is TGTGCCAGCAGACGAATGGATACGGGAGGAAACACCATATATTTT. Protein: CASRRMDTGGNTIYF.

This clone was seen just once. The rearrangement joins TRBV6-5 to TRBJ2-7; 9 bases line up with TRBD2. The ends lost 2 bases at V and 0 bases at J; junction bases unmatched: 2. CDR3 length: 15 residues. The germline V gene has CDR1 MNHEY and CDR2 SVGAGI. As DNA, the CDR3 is TGTGCCAGCAGTTACGGTAGCGGGAGCTCCTACGAGCAGTACTTC. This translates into CASSYGSGSSYEQYF.

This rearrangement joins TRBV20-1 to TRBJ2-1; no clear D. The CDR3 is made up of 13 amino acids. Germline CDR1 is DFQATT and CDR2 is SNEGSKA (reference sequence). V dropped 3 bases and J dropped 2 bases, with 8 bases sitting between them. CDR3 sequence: CSASTSTYNEQFF. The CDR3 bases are TGCAGTGCTAGTACCAGTACCTACAATGAGCAGTTCTTC.

Here the CDR3 DNA reads TGTGCCAGCCTCCCATCACCACCCAGGAACACTGAAGCTTTCTTT. It codes for CASLPSPPRNTEAFF. The gene calls are TRBV6-5 and TRBJ1-1; D unclear. The CDR3 is made up of 15 amino acids. The V gene lost 8 bases and the J gene lost 1 base, with 17 bases spanning the gap. CDR1 and CDR2 (germline): MNHEY, SVGAGI.

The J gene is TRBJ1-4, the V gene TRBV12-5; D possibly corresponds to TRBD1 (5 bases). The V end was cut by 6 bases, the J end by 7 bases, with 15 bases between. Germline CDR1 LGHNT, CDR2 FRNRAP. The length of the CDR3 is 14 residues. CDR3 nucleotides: TGTGCTAGTGGCAGAGACAGTTATAGTGAAAAACTGTTTTTT. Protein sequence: CASGRDSYSEKLFF. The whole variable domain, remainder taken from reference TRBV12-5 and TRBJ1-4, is DARVTQTPRHKVTEMGQEVTMRCQPILGHNTVFWYRQTMMQGLELLAYFRNRAPLDDSGMPKDRFSAEMPDATLATLKIQPSEPRDSAVYFCASGRDSYSEKLFFGSGTQLSVL.

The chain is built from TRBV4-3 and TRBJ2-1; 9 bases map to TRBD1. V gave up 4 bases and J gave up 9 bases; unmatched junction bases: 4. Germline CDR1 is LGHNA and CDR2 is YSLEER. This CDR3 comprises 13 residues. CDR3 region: CASSPQTGGEQFF. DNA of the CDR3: TGCGCCAGCAGCCCCCAGACAGGGGGTGAGCAGTTCTTC.

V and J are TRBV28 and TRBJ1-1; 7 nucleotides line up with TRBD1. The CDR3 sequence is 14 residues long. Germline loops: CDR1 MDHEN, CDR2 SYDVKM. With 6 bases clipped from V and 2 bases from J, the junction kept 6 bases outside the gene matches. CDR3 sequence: CASSRGQINTEAFF. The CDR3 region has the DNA TGTGCCAGCAGCAGGGGACAGATAAACACTGAAGCTTTCTTT. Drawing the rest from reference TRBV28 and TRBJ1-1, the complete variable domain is DVKVTQSSRYLVKRTGEKVFLECVQDMDHENMFWYRQDPGLGLRLIYFSYDVKMKEKGDIPEGYSVSREKKERFSLILESASTNQTSMYLCASSRGQINTEAFFGQGTRLTVV.

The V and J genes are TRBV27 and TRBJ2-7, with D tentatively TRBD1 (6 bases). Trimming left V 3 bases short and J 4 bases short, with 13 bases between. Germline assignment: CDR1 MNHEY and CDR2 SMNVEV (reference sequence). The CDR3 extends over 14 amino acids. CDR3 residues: CASSLRGSQYEQYF. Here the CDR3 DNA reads TGTGCCAGCAGTTTGAGGGGGTCCCAGTACGAGCAGTACTTC.